The 31 T cell receptor beta chains given below trace back to one sample, sequenced in a study of T cells in Graves' hyperthyroidism and ophthalmopathy. Amplification yielded TCR beta CDR3 regions, with RNA transcripts as the source. With the HTBI primer set, the TCR CDR3 went through a first round of RT-PCR. TCRdb re-derived calls from the multiplex PCR reads in MiXCR, one entry per CDR3 protein. Of under 450,000 distinct CDR3 sequences listed, 15% to 19% were seen once; the top ten hold over 7.5%. Sequenced sample: blood. The receptors come from a woman aged 18-29 years with Graves' hyperthyroidism.

The V and J genes are TRBV4-1 and TRBJ1-2; D might be TRBD1 (6 bases). The germline CDR1 and CDR2 sequences are MGHRA and YSYEKL. The V gene lost 2 bases and the J gene lost 7 bases, with 20 bases spanning the gap. CDR3 size: 16 residues. DNA for the CDR3: TGCGCCAGCAGCCAATCGGTAATCGCCAGGGGCTCTGGCTACACCTTC. This sequence encodes CASSQSVIARGSGYTF.

This clonotype was counted at least ten times. This chain connects TRBV7-8 to TRBJ2-1; TRBD2 might be the D (6 bases). Trimming took off 5 bases at V and 10 bases at J, with 15 bases between the two ends. Germline values: CDR1 SGHVS, CDR2 FQNEAQ. This CDR3 contains 13 residues. In nucleotides, the CDR3 is TGTGCCAGCAGCCCGGCCCCTGGGGGGGAGCAGTTCTTC. Amino acid sequence: CASSPAPGGEQFF.

This clonotype was recorded at least ten times. In nucleotides, the CDR3 is TGTGCCTGGAGTGAGGGACAGGGGGGCCAGCCCCAGCATTTT. Its protein is CAWSEGQGGQPQHF. This sequence joins TRBV30 and TRBJ1-5, with TRBD1 matching 11 bases. This CDR3 spans 14 amino acids. Germline values: CDR1 GTSNPN, CDR2 SVGIG (reference sequence). The junction had 3 bases not matched to a gene; V was cut back by 1 base and J by 7 bases.

This clonotype was found once. An end of the junction does not agree with germline; a read error may underlie this. The J gene is TRBJ2-1, the V gene TRBV29-1, with a possible D match to TRBD2 (5 bases). Germline V CDR1 and CDR2: SQVTM, ANQGSEA. The CDR3 extends over 16 amino acids. The CDR3 coding sequence is TGCAGCGTCGAAGGAGTGGGAGCGGTGAGCTACAATGAGCAGTTCTTC. It is translated as CSVEGVGAVSYNEQFF.

This clonotype was counted ten times or more. The V call is TRBV2, the J call TRBJ2-4; D may match TRBD1 or TRBD2 (5 bases each). Germline V gene lookup returns CDR1 SNHLY and CDR2 FYNNEI. This CDR3 has 16 amino acids. Trimming pared 2 bases from V and 5 bases from J, leaving 16 bases between. The CDR3, as DNA: TGTGCCAGCAGTGAAAAGAGCAGGGAGCCCCAAAACATTCAGTACTTC. Protein product: CASSEKSREPQNIQYF.

This clonotype was seen ten or more times. An end of the junction differs from the germline gene, which may be a read error. The rearrangement joins TRBV7-7 to TRBJ2-1; 7 nucleotides agree with TRBD1. The CDR3 loop spans 14 amino acids. Per the germline V gene, CDR1 is SSHAT and CDR2 is FNYEAQ (reference sequence). The CDR3 DNA reads TGTGCTAGCAGCTTACGACAGGGTGGCAATGAGCAGTTCTTC. Amino acid sequence: CASSLRQGGNEQFF.

There are many counts of this clonotype. CDR3 bases: TGTGCCAGCAGGGGAGGTAGCGGGGGGAATTCCTACGAGCAGTACTTC. Translating it yields CASRGGSGGNSYEQYF. V usage is TRBV2 and J usage is TRBJ2-7; TRBD2 matches at 10 bases. The CDR3 totals 16 residues. V lost 6 bases and J lost 1; bases outside the gene matches: 9. CDR1 and CDR2 from the germline V gene are SNHLY and FYNNEI.

V usage is TRBV6-1 and J usage is TRBJ1-2; maybe TRBD1 (6 bases). Germline CDR1 and CDR2: MNHNS and SASEGT. V was clipped by 6 bases and J by 3 bases, with 17 bases between them. This CDR3 has 15 residues. The CDR3 sequence: CASSTIAGGHYGYTF. DNA of the CDR3: TGTGCCAGCAGCACTATAGCGGGGGGCCACTATGGCTACACCTTC.

Worth noting for this clonotype: Because it lacks the conserved phenylalanine or tryptophan at the end, this CDR3 is likely a read error. The V gene is TRBV27, the J gene TRBJ1-1; maybe TRBD1 (5 bases). Germline CDR1 and CDR2: MNHEY and SMNVEV (reference sequence). The V and J ends lost 8 bases and 4 bases respectively, with 17 bases between them. The CDR3 has 14 residues. The CDR3 protein is CASYGAGPLTEAFL. The CDR3 nucleotides are TGTGCCAGCTATGGGGCTGGCCCTCTCACTGAAGCTTTCCTT.

In this sample, this clonotype turned up a few times. A much larger clone differs from this one at a single base, so this may be a read error. V is TRBV28 and J is TRBJ1-2; 9 bases fit TRBD1. Germline V gives CDR1 MDHEN, CDR2 SYDVKM. CDR3 length equals 14 residues. The DNA for the CDR3 is TGTGCCTGCAGTTTAATTGACAGGGGGGGCGGCTACACCTTC. This codes for CACSLIDRGGGYTF.

The chain has TRBV19 and TRBJ2-2, with TRBD2 as a possible D gene (6 bases). V dropped 8 bases and J dropped 0 bases, with 7 bases sitting between them. Germline V lookup: CDR1 LNHDA, CDR2 SQIVND (reference sequence). The CDR3 is 13 amino acids. CDR3 nucleotides: TGTGCCAGTCGGACTACGAACACCGGGGAGCTGTTTTTT. Residues: CASRTTNTGELFF.

The chain is built from TRBV5-4 and TRBJ2-7; D possibly corresponds to TRBD2 (6 bases). The ends were cut back, 4 bases at V and 2 bases at J, with 19 bases in the middle. Germline V gene data show CDR1 as SGHNT and CDR2 as YYREEE (reference sequence). The CDR3 is 16 amino acids. CDR3 bases: TGTGCCAGCAGCAGCCTCCCTAGCGCCGCGACCTACGAGCAGTACTTC. This gives the protein CASSSLPSAATYEQYF.

This clonotype has a count of ten or more. The V gene is TRBV6-2 or TRBV6-3, the J gene TRBJ2-5; maybe TRBD1 (6 bases). CDR3 size: 12 residues. V was shortened by 7 bases and J by 5 bases, with 11 bases between the two germline ends. Per germline, CDR1 MNHEY and CDR2 SVGEGT. This CDR3 reads CASTQGGETQYF. CDR3 nucleotides: TGTGCCAGCACCCAAGGGGGTGAGACCCAGTACTTC.

This clonotype was observed many times. V and J are TRBV11-3 and TRBJ2-6; 10 nucleotides match TRBD1. CDR1 and CDR2 from the germline V gene are SGHNT and YENEEA. The CDR3 loop spans 17 amino acids. With V trimmed by 4 bases and J by 4 bases, 7 bases remained unmatched. The CDR3 DNA reads as TGTGCCAGCAGCTGGGGGGACAGGGGTGGAGGGGCCAACGTCCTGACTTTC. Translating it yields CASSWGDRGGGANVLTF.

This clonotype has at least ten counts. The V call is TRBV11-2, the J call TRBJ1-5; no firm D call. Germline-derived CDR1 and CDR2 are SGHAT and FQNNGV. The germline V and J ends were trimmed by 2 bases and 0 bases, with 5 bases remaining between them. The CDR3 loop spans 14 amino acids. In DNA, the CDR3 is TGTGCCAGCAGCTTATCCTTTAGCAATCAGCCCCAGCATTTT. Amino acids: CASSLSFSNQPQHF.

In its sample, this clonotype was seen many times. The CDR3, as DNA: TGTGCCAGCAGTTTCCGACACCTAAGCACAGATACGCAGTATTTT. Protein sequence: CASSFRHLSTDTQYF. The chain uses TRBV12-3 or TRBV12-4 and TRBJ2-3; no reliable D call. The V and J ends lost 3 bases and 0 bases respectively, with 10 bases between them. The CDR3 is 15 residues long.

This clonotype came up many times. V gene TRBV18 combines with J gene TRBJ1-1, with no clear D. Germline CDR1 is KGHSH and CDR2 is LQKENI. Deletions cut 1 base from V and 5 bases from J, with 11 bases between. The CDR3 runs to 14 residues. The CDR3 is CASSPQGPGTEAFF. The CDR3 DNA reads as TGTGCCAGCTCACCACAGGGTCCAGGAACTGAAGCTTTCTTT.

This clonotype has ten or more counts. V usage is TRBV7-8 and J usage is TRBJ2-6; D perhaps matches TRBD1 (6 bases). Per the germline V gene, CDR1 is SGHVS and CDR2 is FQNEAQ. This CDR3 is built from 16 residues. V gave up 3 bases and J gave up 4 bases, with 13 bases separating them. CDR3 nucleotide sequence: TGTGCCAGCAGCTTCGGGTGGGGGCCCGGGGCCAACGTCCTGACTTTC. Protein sequence: CASSFGWGPGANVLTF.

This clonotype was observed at least ten times. V and J are TRBV3-1 and TRBJ2-1, with 10 bases aligning to TRBD2. CDR1 LGHDT and CDR2 YNNKEL come from the germline V gene (reference sequence). The junction had 7 bases not matched to a gene; V was cut back by 0 bases and J by 2 bases. The CDR3 runs to 18 residues. Here the CDR3 DNA reads TGTGCCAGCAGCCAAGATCTCGGAGCGGGAGGGGCCTACAATGAGCAGTTCTTC. Translated, it gives CASSQDLGAGGAYNEQFF.

In this sample, this clonotype turned up many times. The rearrangement uses TRBV12-3 or TRBV12-4 and TRBJ2-5, with a possible D match to TRBD1 (5 bases). Trimming removed 5 bases at V and 13 bases at J, with 17 bases between. The CDR3 length is 12 residues. CDR3 bases: TGTGCCAGCAGTAGTCCCTCCCGGACACCGTACTTC. Amino acid sequence: CASSSPSRTPYF.

This clonotype occurred many times. J is TRBJ2-1 and V is TRBV24-1; possible D gene TRBD2, 6 bases. CDR1 is KGHDR and CDR2 is SFDVKD in the germline V gene. The CDR3 has 15 residues. The V and J ends lost 1 base and 8 bases respectively, with 14 bases between them. This CDR3 reads CATSDFSRGVDEQFF. CDR3 in DNA: TGTGCCACCAGTGATTTCTCCCGCGGGGTCGATGAGCAGTTCTTC.

This clonotype was counted ten times or more. The V and J genes are TRBV18 and TRBJ2-3, with D unresolved. V lost 0 bases to trimming and J lost 2 bases, with 6 bases between them. CDR1 is KGHSH, CDR2 LQKENI, per germline. The CDR3 is 14 residues long. CDR3 loop: CASSPPSFTDTQYF. In nucleotides, the CDR3 is TGTGCCAGCTCACCACCCTCTTTCACAGATACGCAGTATTTT. The full variable domain, completed using reference TRBV18 and TRBJ2-3, is NAGVMQNPRHLVRRRGQEARLRCSPMKGHSHVYWYRQLPEEGLKFMVYLQKENIIDESGMPKERFSAEFPKEGPSILRIQQVVRGDSAAYFCASSPPSFTDTQYFGPGTRLTVL.

This clonotype was seen at least ten times. This rearrangement joins TRBV3-1 to TRBJ2-7; TRBD2 matches 7 bases. CDR1 is LGHDT and CDR2 is YNNKEL in the germline V gene (reference sequence). The CDR3 contains 14 residues. Trimming cost V 1 base and J 3 bases; bases outside gene matches: 3. The CDR3 sequence is CASSQAGGSYEQYF. The CDR3 region has the DNA TGTGCCAGCAGCCAAGCGGGAGGTAGCTACGAGCAGTACTTC.

This clonotype was seen many times. The chain carries TRBV20-1 and TRBJ1-2; 8 bases align to TRBD1. The CDR3 has 12 residues. CDR1 and CDR2 (germline): DFQATT, SNEGSKA (reference sequence). Trimming cost V 7 bases and J 8 bases; bases outside gene matches: 9. CDR3: CSGGRGRSGYTF. The CDR3 DNA is TGCAGTGGGGGCAGGGGGCGATCGGGCTACACCTTC.

Ten or more counts support this clonotype. V gene TRBV18 combines with J gene TRBJ2-7; 11 bases fit TRBD2. Unmatched junction bases numbered 5, after V lost 5 bases and J lost 2 bases. Germline V lookup: CDR1 KGHSH, CDR2 LQKENI. The CDR3 extends over 15 amino acids. The CDR3 region is CASSEGLAETYEQYF. In DNA form, the CDR3 reads TGTGCCAGCTCAGAGGGACTAGCGGAAACCTACGAGCAGTACTTC.

In its sample, this clonotype was seen a few times. The rearrangement uses TRBV29-1 and TRBJ1-2; a possible D gene is TRBD1 (5 bases). V lost 1 base, J lost 5 bases, and 14 bases lay in between. CDR1 SQVTM and CDR2 ANQGSEA come from the germline V gene. The CDR3 covers 14 residues. The CDR3 DNA follows: TGCAGCGTTGAAGTAAGGGGTACAGGTTATGGCTACACCTTC. Amino acids: CSVEVRGTGYGYTF.

V gene TRBV4-2 combines with J gene TRBJ1-4; tentatively, D is TRBD1 (5 bases). CDR3 length equals 14 residues. The germline V and J ends were trimmed by 0 bases and 8 bases, with 10 bases remaining between them. Germline V gene lookup returns CDR1 LGHNA and CDR2 YNFKEQ. The CDR3: CASSQDGQTEKLFF. The CDR3 nucleotides read TGTGCCAGCAGCCAAGACGGACAAACAGAAAAACTGTTTTTT.

This clonotype was recorded many times. The J gene is TRBJ2-7, the V gene TRBV5-1; 10 bases line up with TRBD1. V gave up 6 bases and J gave up 4 bases; unmatched junction bases: 10. This CDR3 has 15 amino acids. From germline, CDR1 is SGHRS and CDR2 YFSETQ. CDR3 nucleotide sequence: TGCGCCAGCAAATCCGGACAGGGGGGGAGGTACGAGCAGTACTTC. It specifies CASKSGQGGRYEQYF. Full variable domain (remainder filled in from reference TRBV5-1 and TRBJ2-7): KAGVTQTPRYLIKTRGQQVTLSCSPISGHRSVSWYQQTPGQGLQFLFEYFSETQRNKGNFPGRFSGRQFSNSRSEMNVSTLELGDSALYLCASKSGQGGRYEQYFGPGTRLTVT.

This clonotype appeared a few times. V gene TRBV9 combines with J gene TRBJ2-2; 8 bases align to TRBD2. Germline CDR1 is SGDLS and CDR2 is YYNGEE. This CDR3 is built from 15 residues. V trimming: 0 bases; J trimming: 6 bases; junction bases outside the gene matches: 4. CDR3 bases: TGTGCCAGCAGCGTAGGGAATAGCGGGGCCGGGGAGCTGTTTTTT. This translates into CASSVGNSGAGELFF.

This clonotype was seen many times. V is TRBV28 and J is TRBJ2-7; D unclear. This CDR3 comprises 15 residues. Per the germline V gene, CDR1 is MDHEN and CDR2 is SYDVKM. The V end was cut by 4 bases, the J end by 3 bases, with 16 bases between. This chain's CDR3 is CASSWTAGWNYEQYF. CDR3 bases: TGTGCCAGCAGTTGGACCGCAGGATGGAACTACGAGCAGTACTTC.

This clonotype was recorded at least ten times. The V and J genes are TRBV5-1 and TRBJ2-7; 8 nucleotides align to TRBD1. Per the germline V gene, CDR1 is SGHRS and CDR2 is YFSETQ. V lost 4 bases to trimming and J lost 0 bases; unmatched junction nucleotides: 3. This CDR3 is built from 14 residues. The CDR3 here is CASSPDRGSYEQYF. The CDR3 DNA is TGCGCCAGCAGCCCAGACAGGGGCTCCTACGAGCAGTACTTC.